The 20 T cell receptor beta chains reported below all come from one sample, sequenced in a study of T cell changes during pregnancy in multiple sclerosis. Using immunoSEQ multiplex PCR, the repertoire was profiled, and TCRdb retains in-frame clones only, with some absent. The sample lists 88,000 or so clones, about 92% occurring once. Specimen: peripheral blood, collected before pregnancy. These receptors were collected from a female donor with multiple sclerosis, enrolled in a pregnancy study.

Concerning this clone: Relative to the germline gene, one junction end is altered; a read error may explain this. The chain uses TRBV7-3 and TRBJ1-1; D unclear. The CDR3 spans 14 residues. Germline V gene sequence: CDR1 SGHTA, CDR2 FQGTGA. The CDR3 sequence is CASSLKRRARRYRF. CDR3 bases: TGTGCCAGCAGCTTAAAGCGCCGGGCACGGAGGTATCGCTTT.

The chain employs TRBV6-6 and TRBJ2-2, with a possible D match to TRBD1 (5 bases). V lost 6 bases and J lost 8, with 13 bases in between. The CDR3 is 13 amino acids. Germline lookup yields CDR1 MNHNY and CDR2 SVGAGI (reference sequence). CDR3 in amino acids: CASRDTIRGELFF. CDR3 DNA: TGTGCCAGCAGGGACACTATAAGGGGGGAGCTGTTTTTT.

The chain has TRBV10-3 and TRBJ2-5; a possible D gene is TRBD1 (5 bases). The CDR3 has 14 residues. Germline V gives CDR1 ENHRY, CDR2 SYGVKD. With 2 bases removed from V and 5 bases from J, the gap between germline ends came to 12 bases. The chain's CDR3 is CAISERKGVETQYF. The CDR3 coding sequence is TGTGCCATCAGTGAGAGGAAAGGGGTGGAGACCCAGTACTTC.

The chain recombines TRBV19 with TRBJ2-6, with 7 nucleotides matching TRBD1. Trimming took 6 bases from V and 0 from J; bases not matched to a gene: 5. Germline loops: CDR1 LNHDA, CDR2 SQIVND (reference sequence). CDR3 length: 16 amino acids. The CDR3 sequence: CASSRDSSSGANVLTF. The CDR3 nucleotides are TGTGCCAGTAGCCGGGACAGTTCCTCTGGGGCCAACGTCCTGACTTTC.

The chain recombines TRBV28 with TRBJ1-2; D gene unclear. Trimming left V 5 bases short and J 4 bases short, with 17 bases between. Germline CDR1 reads MDHEN; CDR2 reads SYDVKM. The CDR3 is 15 residues long. The CDR3 sequence: CASSPRERPTYGYTF. DNA of the CDR3: TGTGCCAGCAGTCCGAGGGAGCGCCCTACCTATGGCTACACCTTC.

The genes are TRBV15 and TRBJ2-6; D perhaps matches TRBD2 (5 bases). The CDR3 is made up of 16 amino acids. V gave up 4 bases and J gave up 5 bases, with 15 bases separating them. CDR1 LNHNV and CDR2 YYDKDF come from the germline V gene (reference sequence). The CDR3 loop reads CATSNRRVDWANVLTF. The CDR3 nucleotides are TGTGCCACCAGCAACCGCCGGGTGGACTGGGCCAACGTCCTGACTTTC.

The V gene is TRBV7-9, the J gene TRBJ2-7; 8 bases are a match to TRBD2. Germline CDR1 and CDR2: SEHNR and FQNEAQ (reference sequence). Trimming took 5 bases from V and 2 from J; bases not matched to a gene: 5. The CDR3 is 14 amino acids. The CDR3 nucleotides are TGTGCCAGCAGCAGCACTAGCGGAGCCTACGAGCAGTACTTC. It is translated as CASSSTSGAYEQYF.

The chain uses TRBV19 and TRBJ1-2; 9 bases map to TRBD1. CDR1 and CDR2 (germline): LNHDA, SQIVND (reference sequence). This CDR3 has 13 amino acids. V dropped 4 bases and J dropped 8; count of bases not matched to a gene: 5. The CDR3 protein is CASSTRTGEGYTF. CDR3 nucleotide sequence: TGTGCCAGTAGTACCCGGACAGGGGAGGGCTACACCTTC.

This clone appeared a single time. The rearrangement joins TRBV28 to TRBJ2-1; TRBD2 matches at 9 bases. CDR3 length equals 15 residues. Trimming at V came to 2 bases and at J to 6 bases, leaving 5 bases not matched to a gene. Germline values: CDR1 MDHEN, CDR2 SYDVKM. CDR3 coding DNA: TGTGCCAGCAGTTTAGCGGGAGGGCCGATCAATGAGCAGTTCTTC. Its protein is CASSLAGGPINEQFF.

The chain recombines TRBV6-5 with TRBJ1-5; maybe TRBD1 (6 bases). The CDR3 consists of 13 residues. Germline V gene data show CDR1 as MNHEY and CDR2 as SVGAGI. Trimming removed 6 bases from V and 7 bases from J, with 13 bases in between. CDR3 loop: CASSRGAEQPQHF. CDR3 DNA sequence: TGTGCCAGCAGCCGGGGGGCAGAGCAGCCCCAGCATTTT.

The chain is built from TRBV12-2 and TRBJ2-1; the table names TRBD2, a call not compared with the DNA. TRBV12-2 is flagged as a pseudogene. This CDR3 contains 17 residues. The CDR3 here is CASRRRLAGARYNEQFF. The CDR3 coding sequence is TGTGCAAGTCGCCGACGACTAGCGGGAGCGCGCTACAATGAGCAGTTCTTC.

The chain uses TRBV6-6 and TRBJ2-7; D gene uncertain. CDR3 length: 12 amino acids. CDR1 MNHNY and CDR2 SVGAGI come from the germline V gene (reference sequence). With 5 bases removed from V and 3 bases from J, the gap between germline ends came to 8 bases. The CDR3 is CASSLQIYEQYF. In DNA, the CDR3 is TGTGCCAGCAGTCTCCAGATCTACGAGCAGTACTTC.

The rearrangement joins TRBV11-2 to TRBJ2-3, with TRBD2 matching 7 bases. Looked up from germline, CDR1 is SGHAT and CDR2 is FQNNGV. After removal of 5 bases from V and 2 bases from J, the junction contained 7 bases not matched to a gene. The CDR3 is made up of 15 amino acids. In nucleotides, the CDR3 is TGTGCCAGCAGCCCTCGGGGGGATGACACAGATACGCAGTATTTT. Its translation is CASSPRGDDTDTQYF.

J is TRBJ2-5 and V is TRBV25-1, with TRBD1 as a possible D gene (5 bases). The ends were cut back, 8 bases at V and 4 bases at J, with 17 bases in the middle. CDR1 MGHDK and CDR2 SYGVNS come from the germline V gene. This CDR3 is 14 amino acids long. The CDR3 reads CASSTGQGIETQYF. For the CDR3, the DNA is TGTGCCAGCTCCACCGGGCAGGGAATAGAGACCCAGTACTTC.

This clone was counted a few times. J is TRBJ1-1 and V is TRBV14, with D perhaps TRBD1 (6 bases). Germline lookup yields CDR1 SGHDN and CDR2 FVKESK. This CDR3 is built from 11 residues. Trimming cost V 3 bases and J 9 bases, with 8 bases left between them. The CDR3: CASSQDRQAFF. The CDR3 bases are TGTGCCAGCAGCCAGGACAGACAAGCTTTCTTT.

The chain carries TRBV5-1 and TRBJ2-3; weak D call: TRBD2 (6 bases). The CDR3 is made up of 14 amino acids. The germline gives CDR1 SGHRS, CDR2 YFSETQ. Between the trimmed V and J ends, which lost 4 bases and 2 bases, there was a span of 11 bases. The CDR3 loop reads CASSGGTPTDTQYF. The CDR3, as DNA: TGCGCCAGCAGCGGGGGGACCCCCACAGATACGCAGTATTTT.

This clone was found once. V is TRBV7-2 and J is TRBJ2-1; TRBD2 agrees at 11 bases. CDR3 size: 16 residues. Germline V CDR1 and CDR2: SGHTA, FQGNSA. J was trimmed by 6 bases and V by 5 bases; bases with no gene match: 9. Here the CDR3 reads CASSQLLAGAGNEQFF. The CDR3 coding sequence is TGTGCCAGCAGCCAGCTACTAGCGGGAGCCGGCAATGAGCAGTTCTTC.

The rearrangement links TRBV9 to TRBJ2-7; TRBD1 aligns across 7 bases. This CDR3 is 16 amino acids long. With V trimmed by 0 bases and J by 1 base, 7 bases remained unmatched. Germline loops: CDR1 SGDLS, CDR2 YYNGEE. The CDR3 region is CASSVGTGPHSYEQYF. The CDR3 region has the DNA TGTGCCAGCAGCGTAGGGACAGGTCCACATTCCTACGAGCAGTACTTC. The entire variable domain, with the rest obtained from reference TRBV9 and TRBJ2-7, is as follows: DSGVTQTPKHLITATGQRVTLRCSPRSGDLSVYWYQQSLDQGLQFLIQYYNGEERAKGNILERFSAQQFPDLHSELNLSSLELGDSALYFCASSVGTGPHSYEQYFGPGTRLTVT.

The genes are TRBV7-9 and TRBJ2-5; maybe TRBD2 (6 bases). The V gene lost 5 bases and the J gene lost 6 bases, with 19 bases spanning the gap. The CDR3 has 15 residues. CDR1 and CDR2 (germline): SEHNR, FQNEAQ (reference sequence). The CDR3 loop is CASSQTGTGGKTQYF. CDR3 bases: TGTGCCAGCAGCCAAACAGGAACTGGAGGGAAGACCCAGTACTTC.

V gene TRBV18 combines with J gene TRBJ2-1; D is undetermined. CDR3 size: 15 residues. V was pared by 3 bases and J by 0 bases, with 9 bases between. Germline V gene data show CDR1 as KGHSH and CDR2 as LQKENI. The CDR3 sequence: CASSPRPNSYNEQFF. As DNA, the CDR3 is TGTGCCAGCTCACCGAGGCCGAACTCCTACAATGAGCAGTTCTTC.